This T cell receptor (beta chain) was sequenced for a study of cytomegalovirus exposure and HLA in healthy donors. General study findings and limits: The authors later found HLA-associated TCR beta chains more clonally expanded than equally common others.

Primers for the PCR totalled 60 Vbeta and 13 Jbeta. The protocol was immunoSEQ multiplex PCR, while the TCRdb copy is restricted to in-frame clones and leaves out a portion. This table holds 150,000 to 200,000 clones. Note on this clone: Its matching antigen is unknown.

It was healthy bone marrow donors who served as donors. V lost 5 bases, J lost 11 bases, and 6 bases stayed unmatched. The CDR3 consists of 11 residues. Germline values: CDR1 SQVTM, CDR2 ANQGSEA. The sample comprised PBMCs. This sequence was found in a woman aged 18-30 years in good health and CMV-seropositive. V is TRBV29-1 and J is TRBJ1-1; 9 nucleotides agree with TRBD1. In DNA form, the CDR3 reads TGCAGCGTTCCACTCGGACAGGGGGCTTTCTTT. Translating gives CSVPLGQGAFF.